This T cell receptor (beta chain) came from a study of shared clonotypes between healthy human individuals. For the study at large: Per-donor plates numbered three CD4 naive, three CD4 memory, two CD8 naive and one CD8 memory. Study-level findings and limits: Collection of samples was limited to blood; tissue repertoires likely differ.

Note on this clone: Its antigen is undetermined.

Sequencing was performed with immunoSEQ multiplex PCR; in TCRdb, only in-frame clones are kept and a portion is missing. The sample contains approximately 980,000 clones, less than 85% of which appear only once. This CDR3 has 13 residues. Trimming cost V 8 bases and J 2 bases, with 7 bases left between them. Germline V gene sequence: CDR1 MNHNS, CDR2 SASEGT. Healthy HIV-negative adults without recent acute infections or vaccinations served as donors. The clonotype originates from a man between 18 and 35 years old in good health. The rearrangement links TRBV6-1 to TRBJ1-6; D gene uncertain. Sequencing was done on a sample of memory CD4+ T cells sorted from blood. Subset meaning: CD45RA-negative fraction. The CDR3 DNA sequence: TGTGCCAGCCGGGATCCCTATAATTCACCCCTCCACTTT. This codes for CASRDPYNSPLHF.